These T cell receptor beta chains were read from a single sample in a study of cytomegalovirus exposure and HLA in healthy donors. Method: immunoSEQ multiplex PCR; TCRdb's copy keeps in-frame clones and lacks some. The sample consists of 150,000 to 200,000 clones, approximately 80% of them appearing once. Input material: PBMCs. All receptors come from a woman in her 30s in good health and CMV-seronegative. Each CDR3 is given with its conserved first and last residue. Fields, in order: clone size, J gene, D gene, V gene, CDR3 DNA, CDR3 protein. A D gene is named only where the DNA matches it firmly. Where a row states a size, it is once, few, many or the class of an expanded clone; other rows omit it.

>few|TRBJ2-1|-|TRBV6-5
TGTGCCAGCAGTTACGGCGGTGAGCAGTTCTTC
CASSYGGEQFF
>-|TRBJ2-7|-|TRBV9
TGTGCCAGCAGCGCCAGACCGGGACAACAATACGAGCAGTACTTC
CASSARPGQQYEQYF
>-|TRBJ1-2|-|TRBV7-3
TGTGCCAGCAGCCCACTAGGGGGCTATGGCTACACCTTC
CASSPLGGYGYTF
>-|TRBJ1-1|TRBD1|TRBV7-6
TGTGCCAGCAGCTCGACAGGGGGCATGAGAGCTTTCTTT
CASSSTGGMRAFF
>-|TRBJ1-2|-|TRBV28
TGTGCCAGCGGTAGAGGCTACACCTTC
CASGRGYTF
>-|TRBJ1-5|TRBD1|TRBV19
TGTGCCAGTAGTATAGGACAGGGGGATCAGCCCCAGCATTTT
CASSIGQGDQPQHF
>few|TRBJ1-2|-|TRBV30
TGTGCCTGGACCAGGGGCGGAGCCCTTCGGGGCTACACCTTC
CAWTRGGALRGYTF
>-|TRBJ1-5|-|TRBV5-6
TGTGCCAGCAGCTTTGGCGGCTCAAGAGTCTTGAGCAATCAGCCCCAGCATTTT
CASSFGGSRVLSNQPQHF
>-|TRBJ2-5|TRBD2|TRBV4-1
TGCGCCAGCAGGGGGCGTTTGGGGACTAGGGGTGCGGAGACCCAGTACTTC
CASRGRLGTRGAETQYF
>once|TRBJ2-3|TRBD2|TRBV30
TGTGCCTGGAGTGTTTTTAGCGGGAGGTCAGATACGCAGTATTTT
CAWSVFSGRSDTQYF
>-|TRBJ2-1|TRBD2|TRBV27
TGTGCCAGCAGTTTATCGGCGGGAGCCTACAATGAGCAGTTCTTC
CASSLSAGAYNEQFF
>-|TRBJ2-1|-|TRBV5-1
TGCGCCAGCAGCTTGGTAGGCGGATACTCCTACAATGAGCAGTTCTTC
CASSLVGGYSYNEQFF
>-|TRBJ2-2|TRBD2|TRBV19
TGTGCCACCCTAAGGACTAGCGGGGGGGCAGGCGGGGAGCTGTTTTTT
CATLRTSGGAGGELFF
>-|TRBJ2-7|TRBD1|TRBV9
TGTGCCAGCAGCCCGGGGACAGAAACTTTCTACGAGCAGTACTTC
CASSPGTETFYEQYF
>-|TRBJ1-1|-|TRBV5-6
TGTGCCAGCAGCTTGGGGTCAGGGAAAGCTTTCTTT
CASSLGSGKAFF
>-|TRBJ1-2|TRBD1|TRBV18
TGTGCCAGCTCACCAGGACAGGTCCGTGGCTACACCTTC
CASSPGQVRGYTF
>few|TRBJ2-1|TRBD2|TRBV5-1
TGCGCCAGCAGCTTGAGCGGGGGGACTATGTCAGAGCAGTTCTTC
CASSLSGGTMSEQFF
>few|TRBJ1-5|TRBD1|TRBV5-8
TGTGCCAGCAGCTTGATGTACGGGACAGGGCTAGAATTCAATCAGCCCCAGCATTTT
CASSLMYGTGLEFNQPQHF
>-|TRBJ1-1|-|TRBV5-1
TGCGCCAGCAGCAATGGACAACCCAACACTGAAGCTTTCTTT
CASSNGQPNTEAFF
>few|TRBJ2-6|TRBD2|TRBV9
TGTGCCAGCAGCACCGCCGCGGGGGTTCCCTCTGGGGCCAACGCCCTGACTTTC
CASSTAAGVPSGANALTF
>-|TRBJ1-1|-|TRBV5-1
TGCGCCAGCAGCTTGGAAGCTCGGGGTATGAACACTGAAGCCTTCTTT
CASSLEARGMNTEAFF
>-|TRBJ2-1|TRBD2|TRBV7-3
TGTGCCAGCAGGGCTAGCGGGGGTTACAATGAGCAGTTCTTC
CASRASGGYNEQFF
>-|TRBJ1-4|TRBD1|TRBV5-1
TGCGCCAGCAGTTCACAGGGGAAAAATGAAAAACTGTTTTTT
CASSSQGKNEKLFF
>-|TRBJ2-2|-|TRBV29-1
TGCAGCGTTTTGTCTACTCACACCGGGGAGCTGTTTTTT
CSVLSTHTGELFF
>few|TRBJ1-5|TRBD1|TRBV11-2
TGTGCCAGCAGCTTAGGGGACAGTCCCCTCAATCAGCCCCAGCATTTT
CASSLGDSPLNQPQHF
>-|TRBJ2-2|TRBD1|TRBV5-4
TGTGCCAGCAGCTCACCGGACAGGGGTTACACCGGGGAGCTGTTTTTT
CASSSPDRGYTGELFF
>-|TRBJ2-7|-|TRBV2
TGTGCCAGCAGGGGGGGGCGGCGAGTCCTCTACGAGCAGTACTTC
CASRGGRRVLYEQYF
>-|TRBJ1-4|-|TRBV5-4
TGTGCCAGCAGCTTTGGGGGCACCGGGACGGATTATGAAAAACTGTTTTTT
CASSFGGTGTDYEKLFF